A single sample is the source of the 31 T cell receptor beta chains below, sequenced in a study of identical twins (dated by TCRdb to 2016 to 2017). Library preparation employed 5' RACE. Sequenced on an Illumina HiSeq 2000. TCRdb passed the public sequencing reads through fastp at Q25 and MiXCR, retaining productive beta sequences. CDR3 protein duplicates are merged, each entry listing the most common genes and DNA. The sample yields around 670,000 distinct CDR3 sequences; 6.1% were counted once. The biggest ten clones account for approximately 1.6% of the sample. Sequencing used naive T cells sorted from blood. Reading the label with the study, this specimen's cell subset or site is: cells isolated with a human naive T-cell isolation kit. Receptor source: a man between 18 and 29 years old in good health.

This clonotype has ten or more counts. This rearrangement joins TRBV5-1 to TRBJ2-3; D is tentatively TRBD1 or TRBD2 (5 bases each). The V end was cut by 0 bases, the J end by 4 bases, with 12 bases between. CDR3 length equals 15 residues. Germline lookup yields CDR1 SGHRS and CDR2 YFSETQ. CDR3 DNA: TGCGCCAGCAGCTTGGGGGGGAAAATGGCAGATACGCAGTATTTT. Protein: CASSLGGKMADTQYF.

This clonotype was observed a handful of times. The rearrangement uses TRBV9 and TRBJ1-4; 8 nucleotides match TRBD1. The ends lost 5 bases at V and 5 bases at J; junction bases unmatched: 5. The CDR3 runs 14 residues. Germline V CDR1 and CDR2: SGDLS, YYNGEE. The CDR3 region is CASSYRTGNEKLFF. The CDR3 bases are TGTGCCAGCAGTTATAGGACAGGGAATGAAAAACTGTTTTTT.

In its sample, this clonotype was seen a few times. The chain links TRBV3-1 to TRBJ2-3; 9 positions agree with TRBD2. CDR1 and CDR2 from the germline V gene are LGHDT and YNNKEL (reference sequence). Trimming at V came to 0 bases and at J to 2 bases, leaving 3 bases not matched to a gene. The CDR3 is made up of 16 amino acids. The DNA for the CDR3 is TGTGCCAGCAGCCAAGAACTAGCGGGTATCACAGATACGCAGTATTTT. Translated: CASSQELAGITDTQYF.

This clonotype was detected ten times or more. The chain combines TRBV5-1 with TRBJ1-4; TRBD1 aligns across 7 bases. The CDR3 extends over 16 amino acids. CDR1 is SGHRS and CDR2 is YFSETQ in the germline V gene. With V trimmed by 2 bases and J by 7 bases, 11 bases remained unmatched. CDR3 nucleotide sequence: TGCGCCAGCAGCTTCCTCCTGGGACAGCGGCGTGAAAAACTGTTTTTT. This sequence encodes CASSFLLGQRREKLFF.

This clonotype was seen ten or more times. V and J are TRBV29-1 and TRBJ2-2, with 7 nucleotides matching TRBD1. The germline V gene has CDR1 SQVTM and CDR2 ANQGSEA. The trim removed 7 bases at V and 0 bases at J, leaving 5 bases unmatched. The CDR3 consists of 14 residues. CDR3 in amino acids: CSAKQGPNTGELFF. CDR3 sequence (DNA): TGCAGCGCGAAACAGGGGCCGAACACCGGGGAGCTGTTTTTT.

This clonotype was seen at least ten times. The J gene is TRBJ2-1, the V gene TRBV27; the D gene is possibly TRBD1 (6 bases). V lost 5 bases and J 0 bases, leaving 11 bases between the germline ends. The length of the CDR3 is 15 residues. The germline V gene has CDR1 MNHEY and CDR2 SMNVEV (reference sequence). The CDR3 here is CASSPDRPSYNEQFF. CDR3 bases: TGTGCCAGCAGTCCCGACAGGCCCTCCTACAATGAGCAGTTCTTC.

This clonotype was counted at least ten times. This rearrangement joins TRBV12-3 or TRBV12-4 to TRBJ1-1; TRBD1 is a possible D gene (6 bases). Between the trimmed V and J ends, which lost 5 bases and 8 bases, there was a span of 15 bases. The CDR3 covers 13 residues. The CDR3 protein is CASSIFGGAEAFF. CDR3 coding DNA: TGTGCCAGCAGTATTTTTGGGGGGGCGGAAGCTTTCTTT.

V is TRBV12-3 or TRBV12-4 and J is TRBJ1-5; 9 bases match TRBD1. The CDR3 is 16 amino acids. Trimming took 8 bases from V and 0 from J; bases not matched to a gene: 8. This CDR3 reads CASSTTGGISNQPQHF. The CDR3 DNA is TGTGCCAGCTCTACTACAGGGGGCATTAGCAATCAGCCCCAGCATTTT.

This clonotype was counted ten times or more. The chain is built from TRBV5-1 and TRBJ1-1; no reliable D call. Trimming pared 2 bases from V and 1 base from J, leaving 6 bases between. This CDR3 comprises 13 residues. CDR1 is SGHRS, CDR2 YFSETQ, per germline. As DNA, the CDR3 is TGCGCCAGCAGCTTCAAACAGAACACTGAAGCTTTCTTT. This translates into CASSFKQNTEAFF.

This clonotype occurred a few times. The rearrangement links TRBV4-1 to TRBJ2-3; 14 positions agree with TRBD2. CDR1 is MGHRA and CDR2 is YSYEKL in the germline V gene. V gave up 4 bases and J gave up 2 bases; unmatched junction bases: 5. The CDR3 covers 17 residues. The CDR3 coding sequence is TGCGCCAGCAGCCCTCGGACTAGCGGGAGGCCCACAGATACGCAGTATTTT. Its protein product is CASSPRTSGRPTDTQYF.

This clonotype was found many times. The V and J genes are TRBV6-2 or TRBV6-3 and TRBJ2-3, with 7 bases identical to TRBD2. V lost 6 bases, J lost 2 bases, and 5 bases stayed unmatched. Germline values: CDR1 MNHEY, CDR2 SVGEGT. The CDR3 has 14 residues. The CDR3 reads CASSRGGDTDTQYF. The DNA for the CDR3 is TGTGCCAGCAGCCGCGGGGGAGACACAGATACGCAGTATTTT.

This clonotype was counted at least ten times. The chain is built from TRBV4-3 and TRBJ2-5, with D unresolved. Deletions cut 0 bases from V and 5 bases from J, with 13 bases between. Germline CDR1 LGHNA, CDR2 YSLEER. This CDR3 is built from 15 residues. CDR3 sequence: CASSQDYPRAETQYF. The CDR3 bases are TGCGCCAGCAGCCAAGATTACCCGCGCGCGGAGACCCAGTACTTC.

This clonotype appeared a few times. The rearrangement joins TRBV7-2 to TRBJ1-6, with D perhaps matching TRBD1 (5 bases). Germline CDR1 SGHTA, CDR2 FQGNSA. This CDR3 has 13 amino acids. Trimming took off 1 base at V and 12 bases at J, with 10 bases between the two ends. The CDR3 DNA reads TGTGCCAGCAGCTTAGGCAGGGCCCAACCCCTCCACTTT. Amino acids: CASSLGRAQPLHF.

This clonotype appeared a few times. The rearrangement links TRBV7-2 to TRBJ2-7; 8 bases fit TRBD2. Germline V gene sequence: CDR1 SGHTA, CDR2 FQGNSA. The trim removed 4 bases at V and 2 bases at J, leaving 10 bases unmatched. This CDR3 has 16 residues. CDR3 bases: TGTGCCAGCAGCTCCGGGGTGGTAGCGGGAACCTACGAGCAGTACTTC. It is translated as CASSSGVVAGTYEQYF.

This clonotype was observed at least ten times. J is TRBJ1-5 and V is TRBV29-1; 10 bases match TRBD1. CDR1 SQVTM and CDR2 ANQGSEA come from the germline V gene. This CDR3 is 14 amino acids long. J was trimmed by 6 bases and V by 7 bases; bases with no gene match: 9. CDR3 sequence reads: CSAATGGHGQPQHF. CDR3 DNA sequence: TGCAGCGCTGCGACAGGGGGCCATGGTCAGCCCCAGCATTTT. The full variable domain, with the rest looked up from reference TRBV29-1 and TRBJ1-5, is SAVISQKPSRDICQRGTSLTIQCQVDSQVTMMFWYRQQPGQSLTLIATANQGSEATYESGFVIDKFPISRPNLTFSTLTVSNMSPEDSSIYLCSAATGGHGQPQHFGDGTRLSIL.

In this sample, this clonotype turned up many times. This sequence joins TRBV6-2 or TRBV6-3 and TRBJ2-3, with D maybe TRBD2 (6 bases). The CDR3 loop spans 15 amino acids. Germline values: CDR1 MNHEY, CDR2 SVGEGT. V shed 7 bases and J shed 3 bases, with 17 bases lying between them. CDR3 sequence (DNA): TGTGCCAGCAAGGAGGGAATAGACTTAACAGATACGCAGTATTTT. Residues: CASKEGIDLTDTQYF.

This clonotype was recorded many times. The CDR3 nucleotides read TGTGCCACCAGTGATTTATCGGGAGGGGGTTACAATGAGCAGTTCTTC. It codes for CATSDLSGGGYNEQFF. The chain joins TRBV24-1 to TRBJ2-1, with 8 nucleotides matching TRBD2. Germline values: CDR1 KGHDR, CDR2 SFDVKD. With V trimmed by 1 base and J by 4 bases, 5 bases remained unmatched. The CDR3 length is 16 residues.

This clonotype has a count of ten or more. The chain uses TRBV9 and TRBJ1-2; TRBD1 is a possible D gene (6 bases). CDR1 is SGDLS and CDR2 is YYNGEE in the germline V gene. CDR3 size: 15 residues. With 3 bases removed from V and 4 bases from J, the gap between germline ends came to 16 bases. The CDR3 DNA reads as TGTGCCAGCAGCGCGCTTGCGGGGGCGAGCTATGGCTACACCTTC. It specifies CASSALAGASYGYTF.

The chain couples TRBV12-3 or TRBV12-4 to TRBJ1-2; D is undetermined. Trimming took 1 base from V and 6 from J, leaving 9 bases between them. CDR3 length equals 13 residues. The CDR3 spells CASSLVGVDGYTF. CDR3 coding DNA: TGTGCCAGCAGTTTAGTTGGGGTAGATGGCTACACCTTC.

This clonotype was detected only a few times. The rearrangement joins TRBV7-2 to TRBJ1-5; no firm D call. Germline CDR1 and CDR2: SGHTA and FQGNSA. V was pared by 5 bases and J by 0 bases, with 11 bases between. The CDR3 spans 15 residues. CDR3 protein: CASSVGPFSNQPQHF. The CDR3 DNA is TGTGCCAGCAGCGTAGGGCCTTTTAGCAATCAGCCCCAGCATTTT. Using reference TRBV7-2 and TRBJ1-5 for the parts outside the CDR3, the full variable domain is GAGVSQSPSNKVTEKGKDVELRCDPISGHTALYWYRQSLGQGLEFLIYFQGNSAPDKSGLPSDRFSAERTGGSVSTLTIQRTQQEDSAVYLCASSVGPFSNQPQHFGDGTRLSIL.

V usage is TRBV3-1 and J usage is TRBJ1-1; D is possibly TRBD1 (5 bases). In germline, CDR1 is LGHDT, CDR2 YNNKEL (reference sequence). Trimming shortened V by 6 bases and J by 6 bases, and 14 bases separated the two germline ends. This CDR3 is 13 amino acids long. CDR3 nucleotide sequence: TGTGCCAGCAGTCTTGAGGGCAGGGCTGAAGCTTTCTTT. It specifies CASSLEGRAEAFF.

The V and J genes are TRBV5-1 and TRBJ2-5; TRBD1 or TRBD2 may be the D gene (5 bases each). Per germline, CDR1 SGHRS and CDR2 YFSETQ. The CDR3 runs 14 residues. The V end was cut by 3 bases, the J end by 4 bases, with 13 bases between. CDR3 amino acids: CASSSGTWGETQYF. CDR3 DNA sequence: TGCGCCAGCAGCTCCGGGACCTGGGGAGAGACCCAGTACTTC.

The chain joins TRBV25-1 to TRBJ1-2; perhaps TRBD1 as D (5 bases). This CDR3 comprises 13 residues. Trimming cost V 6 bases and J 4 bases, with 12 bases left between them. Germline V gene lookup returns CDR1 MGHDK and CDR2 SYGVNS. CDR3 coding DNA: TGTGCCAGCAGCAATCCGGGACTCTATGGCTACACCTTC. Its protein is CASSNPGLYGYTF.

The V gene is TRBV20-1, the J gene TRBJ1-5, with D hard to call. CDR3 length: 14 amino acids. Trimming stripped 3 bases from V and 2 bases from J, with 11 bases between. CDR1 and CDR2 from the germline V gene are DFQATT and SNEGSKA (reference sequence). The CDR3 DNA reads as TGCAGTGCTAGTCTGGGGATGGGCAATCAGCCCCAGCATTTT. Translation gives CSASLGMGNQPQHF.

The CDR3 spells CSATTGGLNIQYF. CDR3 nucleotide sequence: TGCAGTGCTACAACAGGGGGATTGAACATTCAGTACTTC. This chain links TRBV20-1 with TRBJ2-4, with TRBD1 identical over 8 bases. Trimming at V came to 4 bases and at J to 7 bases, leaving 6 bases not matched to a gene. There are 13 residues in the CDR3. Germline CDR1 reads DFQATT; CDR2 reads SNEGSKA (reference sequence).

The chain employs TRBV5-5 and TRBJ2-7, with unresolved D. The CDR3 extends over 14 amino acids. CDR1 and CDR2 from the germline V gene are SGHKS and YYEKEE (reference sequence). Deletions cut 4 bases from V and 0 bases from J, with 11 bases between. The CDR3 protein is CASSRITGSYEQYV. CDR3 bases: TGTGCCAGCAGCCGCATAACGGGCTCCTACGAGCAGTACGTC.

The table lists this clonotype with a few counts. This chain joins TRBV30 and TRBJ2-2, with TRBD2 matching over 12 bases. This CDR3 region has 16 residues. From germline, CDR1 is GTSNPN and CDR2 SVGIG (reference sequence). V gave up 4 bases and J gave up 7 bases; unmatched junction bases: 10. CDR3: CAWKRLAGGYYGELFF. CDR3 nucleotides: TGTGCCTGGAAACGGCTAGCGGGAGGGTACTACGGGGAGCTGTTTTTT.

The chain links TRBV9 to TRBJ1-4; 10 bases are a match to TRBD1. V shed 6 bases and J 8 bases; nucleotides not matched to a gene: 13. Per germline, CDR1 SGDLS and CDR2 YYNGEE. CDR3 length: 16 residues. The CDR3 DNA follows: TGTGCCAGCACCGACAACCCGGGACAGGGGACCGAAAAACTGTTTTTT. It codes for CASTDNPGQGTEKLFF.

The chain links TRBV30 to TRBJ1-6, with a tentative D call TRBD1 (6 bases). The germline V and J ends were trimmed by 4 bases and 0 bases, with 10 bases remaining between them. CDR1 and CDR2 (germline): GTSNPN, SVGIG (reference sequence). This CDR3 region has 15 residues. The CDR3 DNA follows: TGTGCCTGGACGGACAGCAGCTCCTATAATTCACCCCTCCACTTT. It encodes CAWTDSSSYNSPLHF.

This clonotype turned up a few times. V gene TRBV7-6 combines with J gene TRBJ1-1; tentatively, D is TRBD1 (6 bases). Per the germline V gene, CDR1 is SGHVS and CDR2 is FNYEAQ. Trimming took off 5 bases at V and 5 bases at J, with 12 bases between the two ends. The CDR3 has 13 residues. CDR3 in DNA: TGTGCCAGCAGCCCAGGGGTGGGGACTGAAGCTTTCTTT. It yields the protein CASSPGVGTEAFF.

On this clonotype itself: A read error is possible here, since a much larger clone lies one base away. The chain carries TRBV6-6 and TRBJ1-1, with TRBD1 matching over 9 bases. Germline CDR1 is MNHNY and CDR2 is SVGAGI (reference sequence). The CDR3 sequence is 13 residues long. The CDR3 loop reads CASKTGGNTVAFF. The CDR3, as DNA: TGTGCCAGCAAAACAGGGGGCAACACTGTAGCTTTCTTT.